These 17 T cell receptor beta chains were all obtained from the same sample, sequenced in a study of T-cell memory formation after mild COVID-19. TCRdb processed the 5' RACE reads anew with MiXCR; each CDR3 protein has one entry. The repertoire holds fewer than 350,000 distinct CDR3 sequences, with approximately 15% as singletons. The sequencing input was PBMCs or a T cell subset sorted from them (not recorded which). The receptors were sampled from a man aged 18 to 35 who had mild COVID-19 (a few samples of this study predate the infection). Cell type and time point are not known.

This clonotype was observed at least ten times. This chain connects TRBV5-1 to TRBJ1-6; a possible D gene is TRBD1 (6 bases). V was pared by 4 bases and J by 10 bases, with 18 bases between. The CDR3 contains 15 residues. From germline, CDR1 is SGHRS and CDR2 YFSETQ. CDR3 nucleotides: TGCGCCAGCAGCCCACAGGGCCTGGGACAATCACCCCTCCACTTT. It is translated as CASSPQGLGQSPLHF.

This chain uses TRBV5-1 with TRBJ2-1, with a possible D match to TRBD2 (7 bases). CDR1 and CDR2 (germline): SGHRS, YFSETQ. Trimming left V 1 base short and J 4 bases short, with 18 bases between. This CDR3 comprises 17 residues. The CDR3 spells CASSLTQRGALYNEQFF. The DNA of the CDR3 is TGCGCCAGCAGCTTGACACAACGGGGGGCCCTATACAATGAGCAGTTCTTC.

This rearrangement joins TRBV7-9 to TRBJ2-5; 8 nucleotides align to TRBD1. V lost 0 bases, J lost 5 bases, and 5 bases stayed unmatched. The CDR3 loop spans 15 amino acids. Germline V gene sequence: CDR1 SEHNR, CDR2 FQNEAQ (reference sequence). The CDR3, as DNA: TGTGCCAGCAGCTTAGCGACAGGGGTTTCGGAGACCCAGTACTTC. Protein sequence: CASSLATGVSETQYF. The full variable domain, rest sourced from reference TRBV7-9 and TRBJ2-5, is DTGVSQNPRHKITKRGQNVTFRCDPISEHNRLYWYRQTLGQGPEFLTYFQNEAQLEKSRLLSDRFSAERPKGSFSTLEIQRTEQGDSAMYLCASSLATGVSETQYFGPGTRLLVL.

The V call is TRBV4-3, the J call TRBJ1-2; D call uncertain. This CDR3 spans 14 amino acids. Per germline, CDR1 LGHNA and CDR2 YSLEER. V dropped 0 bases and J dropped 8 bases, with 13 bases sitting between them. The chain's CDR3 is CASSQDWAGGGYTF. CDR3 nucleotide sequence: TGCGCCAGCAGCCAAGATTGGGCAGGAGGCGGCTACACCTTC.

This clonotype was seen once. The chain couples TRBV18 to TRBJ1-2; D gene unclear. The CDR3 has 15 amino acids. V lost 0 bases and J 8 bases, leaving 16 bases between the germline ends. Germline V CDR1 and CDR2: KGHSH, LQKENI. The DNA for the CDR3 is TGTGCCAGCTCACCACCGGAGACGGATTTATGGGGCTACACCTTC. Protein product: CASSPPETDLWGYTF.

This clonotype was seen a few times. The chain has TRBV5-1 and TRBJ2-3; 8 positions match TRBD2. Trimming removed 4 bases from V and 6 bases from J; junction bases left unmatched: 10. Germline V gene lookup returns CDR1 SGHRS and CDR2 YFSETQ. This CDR3 is built from 15 residues. The CDR3 here is CASSLGIAGPDTQYF. As DNA, the CDR3 is TGCGCCAGCAGCCTGGGGATAGCGGGGCCTGATACGCAGTATTTT.

In this sample, this clonotype turned up a few times. CDR3 sequence: CASSAGTPSPQHF. The CDR3 DNA sequence: TGTGCCAGCAGTGCCGGGACCCCTTCGCCCCAGCATTTT. The chain combines TRBV12-3 or TRBV12-4 with TRBJ1-5; TRBD1 is a possible D gene (5 bases). V was clipped by 5 bases and J by 9 bases, with 14 bases between them. The CDR3 sequence is 13 residues long.

This clonotype was observed a handful of times. The V gene is TRBV3-1, the J gene TRBJ1-2; D not certain. Germline assignment: CDR1 LGHDT and CDR2 YNNKEL (reference sequence). The CDR3 sequence is 18 residues long. V lost 1 base, J lost 0 bases, and 18 bases lay in between. The CDR3 sequence: CASSQVFSYTRPNYGYTF. In nucleotides, the CDR3 is TGTGCCAGCAGCCAAGTATTCTCCTATACTAGACCTAACTATGGCTACACCTTC.

The sample holds a few counts of this clonotype. The chain is built from TRBV5-1 and TRBJ2-5; D gene unclear. The CDR3 has 14 residues. V was cut by 0 bases and J by 6 bases, with 12 bases left in between. Germline V gene data show CDR1 as SGHRS and CDR2 as YFSETQ. The CDR3 sequence is CASSLGKEGQTQYF. The CDR3, as DNA: TGCGCCAGCAGCTTGGGAAAGGAAGGGCAGACCCAGTACTTC.

The sample holds a few counts of this clonotype. This chain uses TRBV29-1 with TRBJ1-5, with D perhaps matching TRBD1 (5 bases). CDR3 length: 14 amino acids. Germline lookup yields CDR1 SQVTM and CDR2 ANQGSEA. The V and J ends lost 6 bases and 0 bases respectively, with 12 bases between them. The CDR3 DNA follows: TGCAGCGTGGGACGGTTTATTAGCAATCAGCCCCAGCATTTT. Residues: CSVGRFISNQPQHF.

V and J are TRBV6-5 and TRBJ2-7; TRBD1 agrees at 11 bases. Germline V gene sequence: CDR1 MNHEY, CDR2 SVGAGI. Trimming removed 5 bases from V and 4 bases from J; junction bases left unmatched: 4. This CDR3 contains 14 residues. For the CDR3, the DNA is TGTGCCAGCAGTCCGGGACAGGGGGGGTACGAGCAGTACGTC. Protein sequence: CASSPGQGGYEQYV.

As regards this clonotype: A much more abundant neighbour one base away suggests this may be a read error. The chain has TRBV7-9 and TRBJ1-5; maybe TRBD1 (6 bases). CDR3 size: 16 residues. V lost 5 bases to trimming and J lost 5 bases, with 19 bases between them. Germline V CDR1 and CDR2: SEHNR, FQNEAQ (reference sequence). The CDR3, as DNA: TGTGCCAGCAGCCCGGGGGGCAGGGGATCCGATCAGCCCCAGCATTTT. Translation: CASSPGGRGSDQPQHF.

This clonotype was observed a handful of times. The gene calls are TRBV20-1 and TRBJ1-5; D uncertain. CDR1 is DFQATT and CDR2 is SNEGSKA in the germline V gene (reference sequence). Trimming left V 0 bases short and J 3 bases short, with 12 bases between. The CDR3 runs 15 residues. The CDR3 spells CSARDPLDPNQPQHF. CDR3 nucleotide sequence: TGCAGTGCTAGAGATCCCCTGGACCCCAATCAGCCCCAGCATTTT.

V usage is TRBV20-1 and J usage is TRBJ2-1, with D perhaps TRBD1 (6 bases). Per the germline V gene, CDR1 is DFQATT and CDR2 is SNEGSKA (reference sequence). CDR3 size: 14 residues. The V end was cut by 5 bases, the J end by 3 bases, with 14 bases between. The CDR3 nucleotides are TGCAGTGCTTTCCCGGGACACCTCTACAATGAGCAGTTCTTC. Residues: CSAFPGHLYNEQFF.

The rearrangement links TRBV7-2 to TRBJ1-2; 8 nucleotides match TRBD1. The length of the CDR3 is 18 residues. V shed 0 bases, J shed 4 bases, and the junction held 13 bases outside the gene matches. Germline V lookup: CDR1 SGHTA, CDR2 FQGNSA. The CDR3 is CASSLAVTGDFGIYGYTF. In DNA form, the CDR3 reads TGTGCCAGCAGCTTAGCAGTGACAGGGGATTTCGGGATCTATGGCTACACCTTC.

This clonotype was detected ten times or more. The chain couples TRBV5-1 to TRBJ2-5; 9 bases fit TRBD1. With 3 bases clipped from V and 2 bases from J, the junction kept 2 bases outside the gene matches. This CDR3 spans 14 amino acids. CDR1 and CDR2 from the germline V gene are SGHRS and YFSETQ. The CDR3 nucleotides are TGCGCCAGCAGCTCGGGACAGGGACAAGAGACCCAGTACTTC. Encoded protein: CASSSGQGQETQYF.

This clonotype was counted between two and nine times. The chain recombines TRBV15 with TRBJ1-2; a possible D gene is TRBD1 (5 bases). This CDR3 spans 16 amino acids. CDR1 LNHNV and CDR2 YYDKDF come from the germline V gene (reference sequence). V was pared by 0 bases and J by 2 bases, with 13 bases between. CDR3: CATSRDGTGPNYGYTF. In nucleotides, the CDR3 is TGTGCCACCAGCAGAGATGGAACAGGACCAAACTATGGCTACACCTTC.